A selection of T cell receptor beta chains follows, all from one sample in a study of T cell changes during pregnancy in multiple sclerosis. Sequenced by immunoSEQ multiplex PCR; TCRdb stores in-frame clones only, minus some. The sample yields about 100,000 clones, roughly 93% seen once. Source: peripheral blood, taken before pregnancy. The receptors derive from a female donor with multiple sclerosis, enrolled in a pregnancy study. Both conserved end residues are part of each CDR3. The D gene is left open where the match is weak. Expanded clones are given a class, and other clones once, few, many or no size at all.

D: TRBD2; V: TRBV18; J: TRBJ2-7; size: NA; DNA: TGTGCCAGCTCACCTTCACTAGCGGGAAGGCGGGACGAGCAGTACTTC; CDR3: CASSPSLAGRRDEQYF
D: TRBD1; V: TRBV30; J: TRBJ2-7; size: NA; DNA: TGTGCCTGGAACCCGGGGACAGCTTTCTACGAGCAGTACTTC; CDR3: CAWNPGTAFYEQYF
D: NA; V: TRBV5-1; J: TRBJ2-1; size: NA; DNA: TGCGCCAGCAGCTTGTTCCAGGGTAATGAGCAGTTCTTC; CDR3: CASSLFQGNEQFF
D: TRBD2; V: TRBV7-2; J: TRBJ2-3; size: NA; DNA: TGTGCCAGCAGCTTAGCGCGGCTAGCGGGAGGGGCAGATACGCAGTATTTT; CDR3: CASSLARLAGGADTQYF
D: TRBD2; V: TRBV5-1; J: TRBJ2-7; size: few; DNA: TGCGCCAGCAGCAGACCTAGCGGCGAGGGCTCCTACGAGCAGTACTTC; CDR3: CASSRPSGEGSYEQYF
D: NA; V: TRBV20-1; J: TRBJ2-1; size: once; DNA: TGCAGTGGACAAGAGCGGGATGAGCAGTTCTTC; CDR3: CSGQERDEQFF
D: NA; V: TRBV29-1; J: TRBJ1-1; size: many; DNA: TGCAGCGGGGGGCAGCAGAACACTGAAGCTTTCTTT; CDR3: CSGGQQNTEAFF
D: NA; V: TRBV7-2; J: TRBJ2-7; size: NA; DNA: TGTGCCAGCAGCAAGGACTTACCTTACGAGCAGTACTTC; CDR3: CASSKDLPYEQYF
D: TRBD1; V: TRBV4-1; J: TRBJ2-7; size: NA; DNA: TGCGCCAGCAGCCGCGGAACGACAGGGACCTACGAGCAGTACTTC; CDR3: CASSRGTTGTYEQYF
D: NA; V: TRBV4-1; J: TRBJ1-1; size: few; DNA: TGCGCCAGCAGCCAAGATCGGGGTAGAACTGAAGCTTTCTTT; CDR3: CASSQDRGRTEAFF
D: TRBD2; V: TRBV28; J: TRBJ2-7; size: once; DNA: TGTGCCAGCCGAAAGACTAGCGCCTACGAGCAGTACTTC; CDR3: CASRKTSAYEQYF
D: NA; V: TRBV4-3; J: TRBJ2-2; size: NA; DNA: TGCGCCAGCAGTCCCCGGCCGCCAGGGGCCGGGGAGCTGTTTTTT; CDR3: CASSPRPPGAGELFF
D: NA; V: TRBV27; J: TRBJ2-7; size: NA; DNA: TGTGCCAGCAGTTCAAGGGGGGGCTACGAGCAGTACTTC; CDR3: CASSSRGGYEQYF
D: NA; V: TRBV19; J: TRBJ1-3; size: NA; DNA: TGTGCCAGTAGAGACCTTATGGATTCGGGCATATATTTT; CDR3: CASRDLMDSGIYF
D: NA; V: TRBV30; J: TRBJ1-3; size: NA; DNA: TGTGCCTGGACAGGGGCTGGAAACACCATATATTTT; CDR3: CAWTGAGNTIYF
D: TRBD2; V: TRBV6-6; J: TRBJ2-7; size: NA; DNA: TGTGCCAGCAGTACCCTAGCGGGAGGGGGGGAGCAGTACTTC; CDR3: CASSTLAGGGEQYF
D: TRBD1; V: TRBV5-1; J: TRBJ1-2; size: NA; DNA: TGCGCCAGCCGCGGACAGGGGGCCTACTCCCTAGACGGCTACACCTTC; CDR3: CASRGQGAYSLDGYTF
D: NA; V: TRBV19; J: TRBJ1-3; size: NA; DNA: TGTGCCAGTAGTACAACAGGAACCTCTGGAAACACCATATATTTT; CDR3: CASSTTGTSGNTIYF
D: TRBD1; V: TRBV28; J: TRBJ1-5; size: NA; DNA: TGTGCCAGCAGTTTATTTGGACAGGGGTATCAGCCCCAGCATTTT; CDR3: CASSLFGQGYQPQHF
D: TRBD2; V: TRBV5-4; J: TRBJ2-3; size: NA; DNA: TGTGCCCTAGGGGCGGGAGGCCCGAAGGATACGCAGTATTTT; CDR3: CALGAGGPKDTQYF
D: NA; V: TRBV5-1; J: TRBJ2-1; size: NA; DNA: TGCGCCAGCAGCTTCGGCGGGATTTCCTACAATGAGCAGTTCTTC; CDR3: CASSFGGISYNEQFF
D: TRBD2; V: TRBV9; J: TRBJ2-3; size: NA; DNA: TGTGCCAGCAGCGGCGAGGGTCCGGGACTAGCGGGAGAGGATACGCAGTATTTT; CDR3: CASSGEGPGLAGEDTQYF
D: NA; V: TRBV4-1; J: TRBJ2-1; size: NA; DNA: TGCGCCAGCAGCCAAGCTCAGGCCCTTAACAATGAGCAGTTCTTC; CDR3: CASSQAQALNNEQFF
D: TRBD1; V: TRBV6-9; J: TRBJ1-2; size: NA; DNA: TGTGCCAGCAGAGGGACAGCTTATGGCTACACCTTC; CDR3: CASRGTAYGYTF
D: NA; V: TRBV14; J: TRBJ2-1; size: NA; DNA: TGTGCCAGCAGCCTCAGGGCTGGGAATGAGCAGTTCTTC; CDR3: CASSLRAGNEQFF
D: NA; V: TRBV9; J: TRBJ2-7; size: once; DNA: TGTGCCAGCAGCGCCGGACAGTTATACGAGCAGTACTTC; CDR3: CASSAGQLYEQYF
D: TRBD2; V: TRBV29-1; J: TRBJ2-1; size: NA; DNA: TGCAGCGCGGACGGGGGGTACAATGAGCAGTTCTTC; CDR3: CSADGGYNEQFF
D: TRBD2; V: TRBV7-9; J: TRBJ2-7; size: NA; DNA: TGTGCCAGCAGTTACGGACTAGCAGAGGACTACGAGCAGTACTTC; CDR3: CASSYGLAEDYEQYF
D: NA; V: TRBV30; J: TRBJ2-7; size: NA; DNA: TGTGCCTGGAGCCCTGCCAGGTTCTACGAGCAGTACTTC; CDR3: CAWSPARFYEQYF
D: NA; V: TRBV5-1; J: TRBJ2-3; size: NA; DNA: TGCGCCAGCAGCCGGGGATGGGGGGATGCGGGCACAGATACGCAGTATTTT; CDR3: CASSRGWGDAGTDTQYF
D: TRBD1; V: TRBV19; J: TRBJ1-4; size: once; DNA: TGTGCCAGTAGCGACCTACAGGGGGCGCTTCGAGAAAAACTGTTTTTT; CDR3: CASSDLQGALREKLFF
D: NA; V: TRBV11-2; J: TRBJ1-1; size: NA; DNA: TGTGCCAGCAGCTTAGTCGGGCGGGCTGAAGCTTTCTTT; CDR3: CASSLVGRAEAFF
D: NA; V: TRBV6-6; J: TRBJ2-3; size: NA; DNA: TGTGCCACCGCGGCTAGTGCGGATACGCAGTATTTT; CDR3: CATAASADTQYF
D: NA; V: TRBV5-4; J: TRBJ2-7; size: NA; DNA: TGTGCCAGCAGCCCCGAGTTGGCTTGGAGTGAGCAGTACTTC; CDR3: CASSPELAWSEQYF
D: TRBD2; V: TRBV19; J: TRBJ2-2; size: NA; DNA: TGTGCCAGTAGTATGACTAGCGGGAGTCGCTGGGAGCTGTTTTTT; CDR3: CASSMTSGSRWELFF
D: TRBD1; V: TRBV5-1; J: TRBJ1-1; size: NA; DNA: TGCGCCAGCAGCATGGACAGGGTAGGGGACATGAACACTGAAGCTTTCTTT; CDR3: CASSMDRVGDMNTEAFF
D: NA; V: TRBV11-1; J: TRBJ1-1; size: NA; DNA: TGTGCCAGCAGCTTCGCCACGGGGGGGGGAAACACTGAAGCTTTCTTT; CDR3: CASSFATGGGNTEAFF
D: TRBD2; V: TRBV5-1; J: TRBJ2-1; size: NA; DNA: TGCGCCAGCAGCCTCACAACTAGCGGGAGCTCCTACAATGAGCAGTTCTTC; CDR3: CASSLTTSGSSYNEQFF
D: NA; V: TRBV6-5; J: TRBJ2-5; size: NA; DNA: TGTGCCAGCAGCCTCGGACAGTTAGGCATGGTAACCCAGTACTTC; CDR3: CASSLGQLGMVTQYF
D: TRBD2; V: TRBV13; J: TRBJ2-5; size: NA; DNA: TGTGCCAGCAGCCTAGCGGTACAAGAGACCCAGTACTTC; CDR3: CASSLAVQETQYF
D: TRBD1; V: TRBV30; J: TRBJ1-1; size: NA; DNA: TGTGCCTCGGGACAGGGGGTTTTTCGGAACACTGAAGCTTTCTTT; CDR3: CASGQGVFRNTEAFF
D: NA; V: TRBV29-1; J: TRBJ1-1; size: NA; DNA: TGCAGCGTTGCTAGGCAGGGGATAAACACTGAAGCTTTCTTT; CDR3: CSVARQGINTEAFF